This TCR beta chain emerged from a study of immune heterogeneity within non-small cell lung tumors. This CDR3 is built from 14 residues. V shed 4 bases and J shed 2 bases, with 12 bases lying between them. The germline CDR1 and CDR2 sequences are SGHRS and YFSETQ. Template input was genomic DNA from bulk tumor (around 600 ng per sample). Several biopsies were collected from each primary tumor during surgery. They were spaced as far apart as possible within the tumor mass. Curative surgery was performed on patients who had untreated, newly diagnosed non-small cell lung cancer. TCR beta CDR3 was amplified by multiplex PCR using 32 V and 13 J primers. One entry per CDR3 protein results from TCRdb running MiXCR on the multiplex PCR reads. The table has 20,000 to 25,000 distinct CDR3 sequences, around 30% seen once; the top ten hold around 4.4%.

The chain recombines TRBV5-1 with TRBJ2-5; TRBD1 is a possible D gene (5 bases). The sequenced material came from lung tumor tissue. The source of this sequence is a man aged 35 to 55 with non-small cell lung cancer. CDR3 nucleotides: TGCGCCAGCAGCAGTCGACAGCCTCAAGAGACCCAGTACTTC. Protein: CASSSRQPQETQYF. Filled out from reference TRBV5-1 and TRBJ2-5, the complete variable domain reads KAGVTQTPRYLIKTRGQQVTLSCSPISGHRSVSWYQQTPGQGLQFLFEYFSETQRNKGNFPGRFSGRQFSNSRSEMNVSTLELGDSALYLCASSSRQPQETQYFGPGTRLLVL.